A single sample is the source of the 9 T cell receptor beta chains below, sequenced in a study of T cell repertoires in cytomegalovirus infection. In TCRdb, the reads were re-called with MiXCR into one record per CDR3 protein. In the table there are fewer than 550,000 distinct CDR3 sequences, approximately 25% of which are singletons. Material: PBMCs. These receptors were collected from a human donor in good health (CMV status not recorded). Some clones in this sample may be carry-over from other donors' samples.

This clonotype was found a few times. The chain joins TRBV12-3 or TRBV12-4 to TRBJ2-4, with 14 bases matching TRBD2. The CDR3 has 17 amino acids. V lost 5 bases to trimming and J lost 3 bases; unmatched junction nucleotides: 6. The CDR3 spells CASSTTSGRAGKNIQYF. The CDR3 region has the DNA TGTGCCAGCAGTACGACTAGCGGGAGGGCGGGCAAAAACATTCAGTACTTC.

In its sample, this clonotype was seen a few times. This chain links TRBV15 with TRBJ1-1; TRBD1 matches at 9 bases. From germline, CDR1 is LNHNV and CDR2 YYDKDF (reference sequence). Germline trimming cut 2 bases from V and 6 bases from J; bases unmatched to any gene: 13. CDR3 length: 17 amino acids. The CDR3 DNA sequence: TGTGCCACCAGCAGATCACTCCCGGGACAGGGTAATCCTGAAGCTTTCTTT. It encodes CATSRSLPGQGNPEAFF.

This clonotype appeared a few times. This sequence joins TRBV28 and TRBJ1-2; D is ambiguous. CDR3 length equals 14 residues. The V end was cut by 7 bases, the J end by 0 bases, with 12 bases between. CDR1 and CDR2 (germline): MDHEN, SYDVKM. The CDR3 loop is CASTLGLANYGYTF. The CDR3 region has the DNA TGTGCCAGCACCCTTGGGCTAGCTAACTATGGCTACACCTTC.

The CDR3 DNA sequence: TGTGCCAGTACTCACGGACAGGGGGCGAGGACTGAAGCTTTCTTT. This codes for CASTHGQGARTEAFF. The chain is built from TRBV19 and TRBJ1-1; 11 bases map to TRBD1. The V gene end was trimmed by 7 bases and the J gene end by 5 bases; junction bases not matched to a gene: 9. Germline loops: CDR1 LNHDA, CDR2 SQIVND (reference sequence). The CDR3 covers 15 residues.

This chain uses TRBV12-5 with TRBJ2-3, with 10 bases matching TRBD2. The length of the CDR3 is 14 residues. V lost 1 base and J lost 5; bases outside the gene matches: 0. Germline V CDR1 and CDR2: LGHNT, FRNRAP. CDR3 nucleotides: TGTGCTAGTGGTTTGGGACTAGCGGGAGATACGCAGTATTTT. It yields the protein CASGLGLAGDTQYF.

This clonotype was detected ten times or more. The J gene is TRBJ2-7, the V gene TRBV7-6; D is unresolved. The CDR3 is made up of 13 amino acids. CDR1 is SGHVS and CDR2 is FNYEAQ in the germline V gene. Between the trimmed V and J ends, which lost 5 bases and 4 bases, there was a span of 12 bases. Here the CDR3 reads CASSPDGRYEQYV. CDR3 sequence (DNA): TGTGCCAGCAGCCCAGACGGGCGGTACGAGCAGTACGTC.

This clonotype turned up a few times. The chain joins TRBV4-1 to TRBJ2-3; D perhaps matches TRBD2 (6 bases). V dropped 0 bases and J dropped 1 base, with 8 bases sitting between them. The CDR3 loop spans 15 amino acids. Germline CDR1 is MGHRA and CDR2 is YSYEKL. CDR3 in amino acids: CASSQEGGGTDTQYF. DNA of the CDR3: TGCGCCAGCAGCCAAGAGGGCGGGGGCACAGATACGCAGTATTTT.

A single count supports this clonotype. The CDR3 carries no conserved terminal phenylalanine or tryptophan, so it likely arises from a read error. J is TRBJ2-3 and V is TRBV12-3 or TRBV12-4, with D uncertain. The V gene lost 3 bases and the J gene lost 2 bases, with 6 bases spanning the gap. The length of the CDR3 is 13 residues. The CDR3 DNA is TGTGCCAGCAGTTTCCTATCCACAGATACGCAGTATTTA. Translated: CASSFLSTDTQYL.

The chain recombines TRBV28 with TRBJ2-7; 7 nucleotides align to TRBD2. The trim removed 5 bases at V and 4 bases at J, leaving 14 bases unmatched. Germline V lookup: CDR1 MDHEN, CDR2 SYDVKM. CDR3 size: 16 residues. The CDR3 is CASSPPRGGSLYEQYV. In DNA form, the CDR3 reads TGTGCCAGCAGTCCCCCCCGGGGCGGGAGCCTATACGAGCAGTACGTC.